This T cell receptor beta chain was obtained from a study of cytomegalovirus exposure and HLA in healthy donors. Points from the study as a whole: In a later analysis, TCR beta V- and J-gene trimming was associated with a missense DCLRE1C variant. The majority of CMV-associated TCR beta chains were reported as apparently HLA-restricted in a later analysis. Earlier findings revealed that most TCR beta V segments proved productive either about 90% or about 30% of the time.

This clone was observed a handful of times. Its target is unknown. The study ran its PCR with 60 Vbeta and 13 Jbeta primers. Generated by immunoSEQ multiplex PCR, the TCRdb table keeps only in-frame clones and is missing some. The table shows roughly 120,000 clones, with over 65% occurring only once. The sequenced sample consisted of PBMCs. The TCR comes from a man aged 50-59 years in good health and CMV-seronegative.

CDR3 sequence reads: CASSQDSHLNYGYTF. CDR3 coding DNA: TGCGCCAGCAGCCAAGATAGTCACTTAAACTATGGCTACACCTTC. The rearrangement joins TRBV4-3 to TRBJ1-2; D gene uncertain. This CDR3 is 15 amino acids long. Germline V gene data show CDR1 as LGHNA and CDR2 as YSLEER. V gave up 0 bases and J gave up 2 bases, with 10 bases separating them.